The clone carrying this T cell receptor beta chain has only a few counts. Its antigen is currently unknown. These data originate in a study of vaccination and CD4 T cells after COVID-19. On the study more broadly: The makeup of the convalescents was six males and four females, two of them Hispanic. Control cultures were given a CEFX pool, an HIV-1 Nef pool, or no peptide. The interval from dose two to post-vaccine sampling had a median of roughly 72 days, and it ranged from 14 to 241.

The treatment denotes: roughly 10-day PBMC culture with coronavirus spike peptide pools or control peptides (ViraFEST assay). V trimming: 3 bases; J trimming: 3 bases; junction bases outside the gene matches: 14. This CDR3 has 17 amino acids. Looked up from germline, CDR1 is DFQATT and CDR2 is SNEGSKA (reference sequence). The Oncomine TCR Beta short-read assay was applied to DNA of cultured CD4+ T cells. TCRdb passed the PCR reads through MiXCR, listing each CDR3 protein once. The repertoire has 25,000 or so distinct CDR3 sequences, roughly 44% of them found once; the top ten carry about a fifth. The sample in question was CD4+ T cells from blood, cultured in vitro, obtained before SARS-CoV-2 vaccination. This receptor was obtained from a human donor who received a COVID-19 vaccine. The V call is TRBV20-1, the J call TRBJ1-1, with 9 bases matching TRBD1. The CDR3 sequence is CSARSWTGAYRDTEAFF. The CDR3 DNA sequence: TGCAGTGCTAGGAGTTGGACAGGGGCTTACAGGGACACTGAAGCTTTCTTT.